Sequencing of this TCR beta chain was carried out in a study of brain T cells in children with intractable seizures. This CDR3 comprises 12 residues. Looked up from germline, CDR1 is SGHDN and CDR2 is FVKESK. With 3 bases removed from V and 10 bases from J, the gap between germline ends came to 10 bases. Noted time point: blood from clinic visit 5 months post-surgery; TSC patient then seizure free. Surgery cases with the highest brain T cell transcript signatures were chosen for sequencing. Before surgery, patients took at least one anti-epileptic drug. TCRdb's copy holds only in-frame clones and misses some; the assay was immunoSEQ multiplex PCR. Seen here are 340,000 or so clones, 93% observed once, and the top ten hold around 6%.

This TCR derives from a boy in the first two years of life with tuberous sclerosis and intractable seizures. The sequencing used peripheral blood, collected 5 to 6 months after surgery. The rearrangement joins TRBV14 to TRBJ2-1, with D possibly called TRBD1 or TRBD2 (5 bases each). The CDR3 coding sequence is TGTGCCAGCAGCCAGTTGTGGGGGGAGCAGTTCTTC. Translating it yields CASSQLWGEQFF.